The rows below give T cell receptor beta chains drawn from one sample of a study of T cell clones after liver transplantation. TCRdb's table, derived via immunoSEQ multiplex PCR, lists solely in-frame clones and lacks some. The repertoire holds 53,000 or so clones, with about 88% as singletons. Sample: CD4+ T cells from blood, taken before liver transplant. All receptors derive from a human donor who received a liver transplant. Each CDR3 is given with its conserved first and last residue. A D gene is named only where the DNA matches it firmly. Rows may omit the clone size; those that give it use once, few, many or a size class.

CDR3nt,CDR3aa,j_gene,v_gene,abundance,d_gene
TGTGCCAGCAGTGTAAACGCGGGATACTCCTACGAGCAGTACTTC,CASSVNAGYSYEQYF,TRBJ2-7,TRBV6-1,-,-
TGTGCCAGCTCACCCGTCAGTTTGCAGGAAAAACTGTTTTTT,CASSPVSLQEKLFF,TRBJ1-4,TRBV18,-,-
TGTGCCAGCAGCGTAGAAGGGTGGGTAGGCGAGCAGTACTTC,CASSVEGWVGEQYF,TRBJ2-7,TRBV9,-,-
TGTGCCAGCAGATCGACTAGCACAGATACGCAGTATTTT,CASRSTSTDTQYF,TRBJ2-3,TRBV6-6,once,-
TGTGCCAGCAGTCGACCACTGAACACTGAAGCTTTCTTT,CASSRPLNTEAFF,TRBJ1-1,TRBV6-5,-,-
TGTGCCAGCAGCCAACTAGCGGGGGGCACAGATACGCAGTATTTT,CASSQLAGGTDTQYF,TRBJ2-3,TRBV11-2,-,TRBD2
TGTGCCAGCAGTCTCAGAGGGGATGAGCAGTTCTTC,CASSLRGDEQFF,TRBJ2-1,TRBV28,few,-
TGTGCCAGCAGCACCTTAGCGACAGATACGCAGTATTTT,CASSTLATDTQYF,TRBJ2-3,TRBV7-9,-,-
TGCGCCAGCAGCCCGGAGGTAGCTAATGAAAAACTGTTTTTT,CASSPEVANEKLFF,TRBJ1-4,TRBV5-1,-,-
TGTGCCAGCAGCGACGACAGGGGGCTACTGGAGACCCAGTACTTC,CASSDDRGLLETQYF,TRBJ2-5,TRBV9,once,TRBD1
TGTGCCAGCAGTAGGAAGGGGTATATGAACACTGAAGCTTTCTTT,CASSRKGYMNTEAFF,TRBJ1-1,TRBV6-5,-,-
TGTGCCAGCAGCTCTACGGGACTAGCGGAAGAGACCCAGTACTTC,CASSSTGLAEETQYF,TRBJ2-5,TRBV7-3,few,TRBD2
TGTGCCAGCACTGGAGCCCCTGGGGCCAACGTCCTGACTTTC,CASTGAPGANVLTF,TRBJ2-6,TRBV2,once,-
TGTGCCAGCAGCCCCACGAGGGGGCCAGGAACAGATACGCAGTATTTT,CASSPTRGPGTDTQYF,TRBJ2-3,TRBV9,-,TRBD1
TGTGCCAGCAGCTCTGGCAGGGAAGGACTGACGCAGTATTTT,CASSSGREGLTQYF,TRBJ2-3,TRBV11-1,-,-
TGTGCCAGTAGTATAAGGCCAGGCGCCCTCTCTGGGGCCAACGTCCTGACTTTC,CASSIRPGALSGANVLTF,TRBJ2-6,TRBV19,once,-
TGCGCCAGCACCTTGGGGAGTAGCCTAGGGGAGACCCAGTACTTC,CASTLGSSLGETQYF,TRBJ2-5,TRBV5-1,once,-
TGTGCCAGCAGGCGCCCTGTGGGACAGGTATATGGCTACACCTTC,CASRRPVGQVYGYTF,TRBJ1-2,TRBV28,-,TRBD1
TGTGCCAGCAGCTTAAGTGAACACACTGAAGCTTTCTTT,CASSLSEHTEAFF,TRBJ1-1,TRBV7-3,-,-
TGTGCCAGTAGTTCCTCGCGCGGGGGGCAGTATGGAAACACTGAAGCTTTCTTT,CASSSSRGGQYGNTEAFF,TRBJ1-1,TRBV19,-,-
TGTGCCAGTAGTATCGACGTGTCTGGCTACACCTTC,CASSIDVSGYTF,TRBJ1-2,TRBV19,-,-
TGTGCCAGCAGCGTAGAGGACAGGGACAATTCACCCCTCCACTTT,CASSVEDRDNSPLHF,TRBJ1-6,TRBV9,few,TRBD1
TGTGCCAGCAGTGTGGGACAGGAGTCTTATGGCTACACCTTC,CASSVGQESYGYTF,TRBJ1-2,TRBV6-1,-,TRBD1
TGTGCCAGCAGCTTATCAGGGAGCACAGATACGCAGTATTTT,CASSLSGSTDTQYF,TRBJ2-3,TRBV7-3,-,-
TGTGCCAGCAGCTGGGGGACTAGTTTGGATCAAGAGACCCAGTACTTC,CASSWGTSLDQETQYF,TRBJ2-5,TRBV7-2,once,TRBD2